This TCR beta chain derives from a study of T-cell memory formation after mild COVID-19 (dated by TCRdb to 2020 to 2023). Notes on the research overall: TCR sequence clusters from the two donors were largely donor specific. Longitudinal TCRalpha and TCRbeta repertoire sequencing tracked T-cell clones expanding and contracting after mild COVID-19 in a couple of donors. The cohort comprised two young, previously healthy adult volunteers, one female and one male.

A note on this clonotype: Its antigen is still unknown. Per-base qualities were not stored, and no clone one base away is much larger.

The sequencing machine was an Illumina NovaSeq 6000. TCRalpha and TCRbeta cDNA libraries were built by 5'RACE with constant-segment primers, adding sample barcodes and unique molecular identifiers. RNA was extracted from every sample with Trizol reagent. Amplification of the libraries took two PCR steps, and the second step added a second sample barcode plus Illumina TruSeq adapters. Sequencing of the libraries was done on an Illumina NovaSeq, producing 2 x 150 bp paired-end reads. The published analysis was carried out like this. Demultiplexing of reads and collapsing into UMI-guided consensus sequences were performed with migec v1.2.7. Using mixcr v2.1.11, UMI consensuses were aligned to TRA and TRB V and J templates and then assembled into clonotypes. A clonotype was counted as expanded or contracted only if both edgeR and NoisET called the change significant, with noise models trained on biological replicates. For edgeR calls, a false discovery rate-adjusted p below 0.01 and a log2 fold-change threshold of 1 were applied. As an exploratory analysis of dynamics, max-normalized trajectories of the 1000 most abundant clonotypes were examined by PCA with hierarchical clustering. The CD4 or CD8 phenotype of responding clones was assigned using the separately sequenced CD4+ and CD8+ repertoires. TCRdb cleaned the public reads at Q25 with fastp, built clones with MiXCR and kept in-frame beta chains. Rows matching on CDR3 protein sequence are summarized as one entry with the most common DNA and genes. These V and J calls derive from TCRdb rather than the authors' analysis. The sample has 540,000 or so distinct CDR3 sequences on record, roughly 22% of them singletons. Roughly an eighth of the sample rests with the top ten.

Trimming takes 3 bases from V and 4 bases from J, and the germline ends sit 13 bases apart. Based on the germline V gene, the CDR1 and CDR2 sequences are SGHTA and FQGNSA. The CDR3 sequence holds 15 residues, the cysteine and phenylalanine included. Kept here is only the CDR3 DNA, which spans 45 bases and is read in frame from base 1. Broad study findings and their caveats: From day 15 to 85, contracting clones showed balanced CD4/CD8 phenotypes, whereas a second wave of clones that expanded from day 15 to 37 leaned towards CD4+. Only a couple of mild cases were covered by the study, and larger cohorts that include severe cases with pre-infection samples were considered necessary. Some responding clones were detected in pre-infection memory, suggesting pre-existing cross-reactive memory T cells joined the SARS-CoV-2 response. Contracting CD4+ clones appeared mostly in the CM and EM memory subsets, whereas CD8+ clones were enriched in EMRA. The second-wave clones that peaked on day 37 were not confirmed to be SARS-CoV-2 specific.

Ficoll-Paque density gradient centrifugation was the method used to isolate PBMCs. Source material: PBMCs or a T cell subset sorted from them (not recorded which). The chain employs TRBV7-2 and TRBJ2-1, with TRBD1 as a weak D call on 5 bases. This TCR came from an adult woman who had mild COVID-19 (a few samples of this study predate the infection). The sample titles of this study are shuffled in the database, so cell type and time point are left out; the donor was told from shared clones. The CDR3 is CASSFRLGLYNEQFF. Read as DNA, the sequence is TGTGCCAGCAGCTTTAGACTGGGGCTATACAATGAGCAGTTCTTC.